This paragraph covers one TCR beta chain sequence. The data stem from a study of blood T cell repertoires in COVID-19. About the research overall: Sites across the United States, Italy and Spain contributed samples from acute and convalescent COVID-19.

Original processing notes: From reference gene primer amplification, estimates of nucleated cell counts were derived. Measured with immunoSEQ multiplex PCR; TCRdb has only the in-frame clones, and not every one. That table furnishes V, J and clone size, whereas the DNA furnished D and trimming. The sample includes 300,000 to 350,000 clones, 80% to 90% seen only once; the top ten take under 2.5%. The age range of participants was 18 to 89 years, with residence in about two dozen US areas. The study counted Cohort 3 donors as recovered given two negative PCRs, clearance, or symptom resolution. CDR1 SGHAT and CDR2 FQNNGV come from the germline V gene. V dropped 5 bases and J dropped 2 bases, with 9 bases sitting between them. The CDR3 is made up of 13 amino acids.

This chain joins TRBV11-2 and TRBJ2-5; maybe TRBD2 (6 bases). The sequencing input was PBMCs or T cells enriched from blood (not recorded which). This sequence originates from a man aged 25 to 40 who had recovered from COVID-19. The CDR3 here is CASSRDSQETQYF. The CDR3 DNA follows: TGTGCCAGCAGCCGGGACTCACAAGAGACCCAGTACTTC.